A single T cell receptor (beta chain) is shown here with its context. This clone occurred once. Which antigen it targets is not known. The record has no base qualities; no much larger clone is one base away. Inclusive of the bounding cysteine and phenylalanine, the CDR3 is 14 residues long. Of all the DNA, just the CDR3 is kept, 42 bases in frame from base 1. The germline V gene (reference sequence) sets CDR1 to SEHNR and CDR2 to FQNEAQ. Germline trimming amounts to 8 bases on V and 4 bases on J, with 5 as the count of junction bases outside the gene matches. According to the study, the label for this sample's time point signals: about 28 days (+/-7) after the second vaccine dose. AZD1222 recipients given second doses at about 4 weeks or at about 12 weeks were pooled, since spike-specific TCR depth and breadth were not found to differ between the two schedules. Vaccinee samples were obtained from the UK trials COV001 and COV002, which included a single-blind randomized controlled phase 2/3 trial of AZD1222 (ChAdOx1 nCoV-19) in healthy adults. For TCRbeta chain sequencing, PBMC samples from trial participants were taken at day 0 and at day 28 after the second dose.

These data are taken from a study of T cell responses to AZD1222 COVID-19 vaccine (dated by TCRdb to the early 2020s). About the investigation overall: A total of 233 trial participants underwent TCR sequencing, of whom about 200 had received two doses of AZD1222 and some 25 had received two doses of the MenACWY control vaccine. Enrollment into the trials was organized by age into subgroups of 18-55, 56-69 and 70-plus years, and those subgroups contained roughly 150, 30 and 60 TCR-sequenced participants, respectively.

Study-level results and caveats: Conclusions about previously exposed vaccinees were limited because only six AZD1222 recipients were SARS-CoV-2 seropositive at baseline. Participants were mostly white British and included more females than males, and it was suggested by the authors that clonal diversity may have been underestimated. The 56-69-year group was small, and its depth increase did not reach significance, likely because of low power. Because no samples from the day 14 peak response were available, repertoires could be characterized only after the peak T cell response. Nearly half of unique spike-specific TCRs reportedly recognized epitopes outside regions mutated in the B.1.351 and B.1.1.7 variants. The vaccine-associated CD4 TCRs covered the entire spike protein, and the dominant responses fell in regions 160-218 and 743-854. After two AZD1222 doses, spike-specific TCR breadth and depth were significantly higher than at day 0 and than in MenACWY recipients.

The CDR3 regions of human TCRbeta chains were analyzed by immunosequencing. The study's own analysis went as follows. Repertoire TCRs were matched against a reference library of SARS-CoV-2-specific TCRs generated with the MIRA antigen-specificity platform. Breadth was defined as the fraction of unique TCRs that were SARS-CoV-2-associated. Depth was defined as the fraction of total T cells that were SARS-CoV-2-associated. Each spike-specific TCR was assigned to its reactive spike region and to a CD4 or CD8 class using the MIRA data. Log10-transformed breadth and depth values were compared by one-way ANOVA with Sidak's multiple comparisons tests. TCRdb mirrors the immuneACCESS table, restricted to in-frame sequences. Some clones are absent from its copies; in checked studies, under half trace to an unresolved V gene, and the reason for the others is unknown. That table is the source of V, J and clone size, and D and trimming were worked out from the DNA. Across this sample there are around 200,000 clones, with 85% to 95% seen only once. Of the sample, around 1.6% is held by the ten largest clones.

Material: peripheral blood, obtained 28 days after the second AZD1222 dose. The chain was built from TRBV7-9 and TRBJ2-1; TRBD1 aligns with 10 central bases. This sequence originates from an adult who received the AZD1222 COVID-19 vaccine. The CDR3 region reads CASARDRGYNEQFF. The sequenced DNA: TGTGCCAGCGCGCGGGACAGGGGTTACAATGAGCAGTTCTTC.